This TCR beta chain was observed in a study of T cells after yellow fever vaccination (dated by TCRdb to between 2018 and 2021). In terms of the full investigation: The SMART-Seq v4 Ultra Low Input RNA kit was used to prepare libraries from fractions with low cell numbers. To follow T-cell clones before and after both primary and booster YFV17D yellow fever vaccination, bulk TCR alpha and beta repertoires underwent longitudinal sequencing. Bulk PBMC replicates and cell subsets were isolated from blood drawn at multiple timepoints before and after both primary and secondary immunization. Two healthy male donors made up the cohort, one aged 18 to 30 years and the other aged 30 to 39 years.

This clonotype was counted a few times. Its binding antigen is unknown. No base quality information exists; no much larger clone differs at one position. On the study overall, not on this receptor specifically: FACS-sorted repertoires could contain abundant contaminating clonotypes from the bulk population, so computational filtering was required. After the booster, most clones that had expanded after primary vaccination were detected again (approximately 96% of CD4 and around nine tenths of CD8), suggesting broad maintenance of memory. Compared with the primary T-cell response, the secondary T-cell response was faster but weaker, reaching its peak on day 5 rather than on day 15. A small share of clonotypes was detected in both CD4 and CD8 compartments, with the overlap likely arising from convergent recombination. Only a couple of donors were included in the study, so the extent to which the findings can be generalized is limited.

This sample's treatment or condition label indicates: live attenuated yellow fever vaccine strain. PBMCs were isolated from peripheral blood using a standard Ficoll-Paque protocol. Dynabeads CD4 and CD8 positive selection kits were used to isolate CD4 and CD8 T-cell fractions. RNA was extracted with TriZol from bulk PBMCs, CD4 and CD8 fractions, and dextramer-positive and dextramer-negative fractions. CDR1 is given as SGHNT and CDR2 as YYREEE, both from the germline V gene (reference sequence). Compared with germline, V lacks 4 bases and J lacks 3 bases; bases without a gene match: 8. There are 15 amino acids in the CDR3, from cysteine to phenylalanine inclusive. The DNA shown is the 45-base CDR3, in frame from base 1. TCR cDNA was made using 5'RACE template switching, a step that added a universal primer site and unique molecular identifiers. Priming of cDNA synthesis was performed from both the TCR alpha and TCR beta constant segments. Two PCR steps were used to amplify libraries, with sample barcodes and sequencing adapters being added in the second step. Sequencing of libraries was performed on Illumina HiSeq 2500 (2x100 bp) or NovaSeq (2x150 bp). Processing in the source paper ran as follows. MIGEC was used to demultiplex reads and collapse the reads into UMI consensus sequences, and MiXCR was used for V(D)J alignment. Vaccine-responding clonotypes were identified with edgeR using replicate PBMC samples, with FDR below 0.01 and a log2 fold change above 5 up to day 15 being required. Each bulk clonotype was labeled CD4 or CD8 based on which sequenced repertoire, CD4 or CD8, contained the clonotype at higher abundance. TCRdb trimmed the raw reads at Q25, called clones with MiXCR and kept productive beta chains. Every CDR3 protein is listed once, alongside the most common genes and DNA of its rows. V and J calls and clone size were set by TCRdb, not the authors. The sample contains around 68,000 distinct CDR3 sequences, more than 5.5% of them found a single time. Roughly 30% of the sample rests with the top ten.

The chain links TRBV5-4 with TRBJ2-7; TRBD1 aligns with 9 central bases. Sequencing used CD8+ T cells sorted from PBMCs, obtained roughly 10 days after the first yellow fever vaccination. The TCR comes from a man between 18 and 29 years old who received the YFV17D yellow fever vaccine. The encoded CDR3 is CASSPRDRAIYEQYF. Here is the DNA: TGTGCCAGCAGCCCGAGGGACAGGGCTATCTACGAGCAGTACTTC.